This T cell receptor (beta chain) was documented in a study of response to subunit inactivated influenza vaccine. Unmatched junction bases numbered 1, after V lost 0 bases and J lost 1 base. Germline V gene data show CDR1 as DFQATT and CDR2 as SNEGSKA (reference sequence). This CDR3 has 14 residues. Findings and limits, study-wide: Few new T cells, the authors suggested, are recruited by each seasonal influenza vaccination.

This clonotype occurred a few times. Its cognate antigen is unknown. TCRdb fed the RT-PCR reads into MiXCR, producing one record per CDR3 protein. The sample yields 450,000 to 600,000 distinct CDR3 sequences, approximately 7.3% seen once. This clonotype was sampled from a man aged 50 to 75 who received an inactivated influenza vaccine. The genes are TRBV20-1 and TRBJ1-1; 8 nucleotides align to TRBD1. The sequenced sample was PBMCs from blood, obtained 23 to 25 months after vaccination. The CDR3 loop reads CSAREGQENTEAFF. The CDR3 DNA reads as TGCAGTGCTAGAGAGGGACAGGAGAACACTGAAGCTTTCTTT.